Shown below are 19 T cell receptor beta chains from a single sample sequenced in a study of blood T cells in healthy people across ages. Through a sample-barcoded 5' primer and a J-beta primer mix, a second PCR was run for roughly 7 to 12 cycles. TCRdb fed the 5' RACE reads into MiXCR, producing one record per CDR3 protein. This sample yields 1.5 million to 2 million distinct CDR3 sequences, of which 28% are seen a single time; approximately 7.7% belongs to the top ten. Sequenced: blood. Receptors originate from a woman aged 25-40 years in good health.

This clonotype turned up a few times. The genes are TRBV6-5 and TRBJ2-1; no reliable D call. Germline V gives CDR1 MNHEY, CDR2 SVGAGI. The CDR3 spans 13 residues. V dropped 10 bases and J dropped 4 bases, with 14 bases sitting between them. CDR3 residues: CANTGLGYNEQFF. CDR3 sequence (DNA): TGTGCCAACACGGGTTTGGGTTACAATGAGCAGTTCTTC.

This clonotype occurred many times. The V and J genes are TRBV5-6 and TRBJ2-3, with D unclear. This CDR3 is 13 amino acids long. Germline V lookup: CDR1 SGHDT, CDR2 YYEEEE. Trimming pared 2 bases from V and 2 bases from J, leaving 6 bases between. CDR3 DNA: TGTGCCAGCAGCTTCCCCCCCACAGATACGCAGTATTTT. Translated, it gives CASSFPPTDTQYF.

The rearrangement uses TRBV5-1 and TRBJ2-5, with TRBD2 identical over 7 bases. V gave up 7 bases and J gave up 2 bases; unmatched junction bases: 14. The CDR3 runs to 16 residues. Germline loops: CDR1 SGHRS, CDR2 YFSETQ. For the CDR3, the DNA is TGCGCCAGCTTGGTGGGAGGGTCCGATTTGCAAGAGACCCAGTACTTC. Translated: CASLVGGSDLQETQYF. Combining the CDR3 with reference TRBV5-1 and TRBJ2-5 gives the whole variable domain KAGVTQTPRYLIKTRGQQVTLSCSPISGHRSVSWYQQTPGQGLQFLFEYFSETQRNKGNFPGRFSGRQFSNSRSEMNVSTLELGDSALYLCASLVGGSDLQETQYFGPGTRLLVL.

The genes are TRBV10-3 and TRBJ2-1; TRBD1 matches 9 bases. The CDR3 runs 14 residues. CDR1 and CDR2 from the germline V gene are ENHRY and SYGVKD. V was pared by 7 bases and J by 6 bases, with 7 bases of the junction left unmatched. The CDR3: CAIMGTGRINEQFF. The CDR3 nucleotides read TGTGCCATCATGGGGACAGGGAGGATCAATGAGCAGTTCTTC.

J is TRBJ1-1 and V is TRBV11-2; unclear D gene. Germline V gives CDR1 SGHAT, CDR2 FQNNGV. V lost 5 bases and J lost 5, with 15 bases in between. This CDR3 is 14 amino acids long. CDR3 protein: CASSRATGRTEAFF. Written as DNA, the CDR3 is TGTGCCAGCAGCCGGGCCACGGGGAGGACTGAAGCTTTCTTT. Full variable domain (remainder filled in from reference TRBV11-2 and TRBJ1-1): EAGVAQSPRYKIIEKRQSVAFWCNPISGHATLYWYQQILGQGPKLLIQFQNNGVVDDSQLPKDRFSAERLKGVDSTLKIQPAKLEDSAVYLCASSRATGRTEAFFGQGTRLTVV.

The chain recombines TRBV6-6 with TRBJ1-2; no reliable D call. Trimming cost V 8 bases and J 8 bases, with 18 bases left between them. The germline CDR1 and CDR2 sequences are MNHNY and SVGAGI (reference sequence). The CDR3 runs to 13 residues. This CDR3 is CASLGASGHGYTF. The CDR3 nucleotides are TGTGCCAGCCTGGGCGCCTCGGGCCACGGCTACACCTTC.

This clonotype showed up just a few times. A much larger clone sits a single nucleotide away, making a read error possible. The chain combines TRBV12-3 or TRBV12-4 with TRBJ2-5, with 12 positions matching TRBD2. CDR3 length equals 13 residues. Trimming took 5 bases from V and 7 from J; bases not matched to a gene: 2. CDR3 nucleotide sequence: TGTGCCAGCAGTCCTAGCGGGGGGGGGACCCAGTACTTC. Encoded protein: CASSPSGGGTQYF.

This clonotype has more than one count but fewer than ten. The chain has TRBV28 and TRBJ2-3; D possibly matches TRBD1 or TRBD2 (6 bases each). The CDR3 consists of 15 residues. The V gene's germline CDR1 is MDHEN and CDR2 SYDVKM. V was trimmed by 4 bases and J by 3 bases, leaving 14 bases between them. The CDR3 DNA follows: TGTGCCAGCAGTTCCGGGGGCGCGGTGACAGATACGCAGTATTTT. This encodes CASSSGGAVTDTQYF.

This clonotype showed up just a few times. The V gene is TRBV27, the J gene TRBJ2-3; a weak D match, TRBD2 (6 bases). The V gene's germline CDR1 is MNHEY and CDR2 SMNVEV (reference sequence). This CDR3 region has 14 residues. Trimming took off 6 bases at V and 4 bases at J, with 14 bases between the two ends. CDR3 in amino acids: CASREGPGSDTQYF. The CDR3 DNA follows: TGTGCCAGCAGGGAGGGACCTGGCTCAGATACGCAGTATTTT.

This clonotype has a handful of counts. The V and J genes are TRBV29-1 and TRBJ2-7; tentative D call: TRBD1 (8 bases). The germline gives CDR1 SQVTM, CDR2 ANQGSEA. V was clipped by 0 bases and J by 5 bases, with 17 bases between them. The CDR3 contains 15 residues. The CDR3 spells CSVEDLRTGRDEQYF. The CDR3 DNA follows: TGCAGCGTTGAAGATCTTAGGACAGGGAGGGACGAGCAGTACTTC.

In this sample, this clonotype turned up many times. The V call is TRBV2, the J call TRBJ2-7, with D hard to call. V lost 3 bases to trimming and J lost 3 bases, with 6 bases between them. CDR1 and CDR2 from the germline V gene are SNHLY and FYNNEI. The CDR3 is made up of 12 amino acids. The CDR3 nucleotides are TGTGCCAGCAGTGACCAAAACTACGAGCAGTACTTC. This codes for CASSDQNYEQYF.

The CDR3 reads CASSVDQGGGPYEQYF. The DNA for the CDR3 is TGTGCCAGCAGCGTAGATCAGGGAGGGGGGCCCTACGAGCAGTACTTC. The chain recombines TRBV9 with TRBJ2-5; possible D gene TRBD2, 7 bases. The J call may be incorrect, as the DNA end agrees better with TRBJ2-7. This CDR3 has 16 amino acids. CDR1 and CDR2 (germline): SGDLS, YYNGEE.

This clonotype was observed a few times. V is TRBV29-1 and J is TRBJ2-1, with 7 bases lining up with TRBD1. The V and J ends lost 4 bases and 5 bases, in that order; junction bases with no gene match: 8. This CDR3 comprises 14 residues. The V gene's germline CDR1 is SQVTM and CDR2 ANQGSEA. CDR3 residues: CSVGRQGTNNEQFF. Here the CDR3 DNA reads TGCAGCGTTGGAAGACAGGGTACTAACAATGAGCAGTTCTTC.

This clonotype was seen a handful of times. The chain combines TRBV7-9 with TRBJ2-7; 8 positions agree with TRBD2. V shed 5 bases and J 4 bases; nucleotides not matched to a gene: 10. The CDR3 has 15 amino acids. Germline CDR1 SEHNR, CDR2 FQNEAQ (reference sequence). Here the CDR3 reads CASSRPGGADYEQYF. CDR3 in DNA: TGTGCCAGCAGCAGACCCGGGGGGGCCGATTACGAGCAGTACTTC.

In its sample, this clonotype was seen a few times. This chain joins TRBV30 and TRBJ1-5; TRBD1 might be the D (5 bases). Germline V gene data show CDR1 as GTSNPN and CDR2 as SVGIG (reference sequence). The CDR3 totals 12 residues. Trimming took off 1 base at V and 7 bases at J, with 8 bases between the two ends. The chain's CDR3 is CAWSEGRQPQHF. The CDR3 DNA is TGTGCCTGGAGTGAGGGGAGACAGCCCCAGCATTTT. Full variable domain (outside the CDR3, taken from reference TRBV30 and TRBJ1-5): SQTIHQWPATLVQPVGSPLSLECTVEGTSNPNLYWYRQAAGRGLQLLFYSVGIGQISSEVPQNLSASRPQDRQFILSSKKLLLSDSGFYLCAWSEGRQPQHFGDGTRLSIL.

V is TRBV29-1 and J is TRBJ2-7; D is ambiguous. V lost 2 bases and J 1 base, leaving 9 bases between the germline ends. This CDR3 spans 13 amino acids. CDR1 is SQVTM and CDR2 is ANQGSEA in the germline V gene. The CDR3: CSVEYVGSYEQYF. CDR3 bases: TGCAGCGTTGAATATGTCGGATCCTACGAGCAGTACTTC.

The chain is built from TRBV27 and TRBJ2-5, with 8 nucleotides matching TRBD1. Germline V gene lookup returns CDR1 MNHEY and CDR2 SMNVEV (reference sequence). The CDR3 runs 15 residues. With V trimmed by 5 bases and J by 4 bases, 9 bases remained unmatched. CDR3: CASSESTGDSETQYF. CDR3 DNA sequence: TGTGCCAGCAGTGAATCGACAGGGGATTCAGAGACCCAGTACTTC.

The V and J genes are TRBV7-2 and TRBJ2-7; 10 bases fit TRBD2. This CDR3 is built from 17 residues. The J segment lost 0 bases and the V segment lost 9 bases, leaving 14 bases of the junction unmatched. Germline CDR1 reads SGHTA; CDR2 reads FQGNSA. DNA of the CDR3: TGTGCCAGGGGTGGGACCGAGACTAGCGGGTTCTCCTACGAGCAGTACTTC. Translated, it gives CARGGTETSGFSYEQYF.

The V call is TRBV11-2, the J call TRBJ2-7; D gene uncertain. Germline-derived CDR1 and CDR2 are SGHAT and FQNNGV. This CDR3 has 15 amino acids. V was pared by 1 base and J by 1 base, with 11 bases between. The CDR3 spells CASSLGDPQSYEQYF. CDR3 sequence (DNA): TGTGCCAGCAGCTTAGGGGATCCGCAGTCCTACGAGCAGTACTTC. The whole variable domain, remainder taken from reference TRBV11-2 and TRBJ2-7, is EAGVAQSPRYKIIEKRQSVAFWCNPISGHATLYWYQQILGQGPKLLIQFQNNGVVDDSQLPKDRFSAERLKGVDSTLKIQPAKLEDSAVYLCASSLGDPQSYEQYFGPGTRLTVT.